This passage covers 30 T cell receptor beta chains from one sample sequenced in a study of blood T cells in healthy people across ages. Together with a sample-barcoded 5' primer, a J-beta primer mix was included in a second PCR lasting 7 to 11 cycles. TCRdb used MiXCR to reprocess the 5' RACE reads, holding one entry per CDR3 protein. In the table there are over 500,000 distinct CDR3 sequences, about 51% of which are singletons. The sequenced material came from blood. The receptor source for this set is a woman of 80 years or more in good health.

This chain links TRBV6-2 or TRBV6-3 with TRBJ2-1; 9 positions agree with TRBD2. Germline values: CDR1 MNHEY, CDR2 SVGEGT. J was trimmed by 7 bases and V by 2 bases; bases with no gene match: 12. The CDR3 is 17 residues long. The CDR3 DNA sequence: TGTGCCAGCAGTTACGGACCGCGGGGGCGGGAGGGGAATGAGCAGTTCTTC. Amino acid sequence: CASSYGPRGREGNEQFF.

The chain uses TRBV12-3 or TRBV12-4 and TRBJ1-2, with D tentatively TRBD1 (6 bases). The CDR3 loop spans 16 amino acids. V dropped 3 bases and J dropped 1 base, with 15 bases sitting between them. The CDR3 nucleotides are TGTGCCAGCAGTTTTATCACAGGGAGTAATAACTATGGCTACACCTTC. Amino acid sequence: CASSFITGSNNYGYTF.

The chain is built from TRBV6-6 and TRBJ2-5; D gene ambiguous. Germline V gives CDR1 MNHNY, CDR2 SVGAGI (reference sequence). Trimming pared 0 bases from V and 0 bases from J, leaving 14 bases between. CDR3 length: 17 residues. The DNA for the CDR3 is TGTGCCAGCAGTTACTCGAAAGGCCCCGAGGACCAAGAGACCCAGTACTTC. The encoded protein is CASSYSKGPEDQETQYF.

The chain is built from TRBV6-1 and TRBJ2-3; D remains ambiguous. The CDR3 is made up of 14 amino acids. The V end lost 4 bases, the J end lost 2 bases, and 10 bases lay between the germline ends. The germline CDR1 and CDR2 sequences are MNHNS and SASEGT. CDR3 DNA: TGTGCCAGCAGTGGTGGGCAGACCACAGATACGCAGTATTTT. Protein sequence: CASSGGQTTDTQYF.

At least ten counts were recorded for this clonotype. This CDR3 is CASSADRGSYNEQFF. The DNA for the CDR3 is TGTGCCAGCAGCGCGGACAGGGGCTCCTACAATGAGCAGTTCTTC. The V call is TRBV7-9, the J call TRBJ2-1; 9 positions match TRBD1. Germline CDR1 and CDR2: SEHNR and FQNEAQ (reference sequence). Unmatched junction bases numbered 2, after V lost 5 bases and J lost 0 bases. The CDR3 covers 15 residues. The full variable domain, its missing parts supplied by reference TRBV7-9 and TRBJ2-1, is DTGVSQNPRHKITKRGQNVTFRCDPISEHNRLYWYRQTLGQGPEFLTYFQNEAQLEKSRLLSDRFSAERPKGSFSTLEIQRTEQGDSAMYLCASSADRGSYNEQFFGPGTRLTVL.

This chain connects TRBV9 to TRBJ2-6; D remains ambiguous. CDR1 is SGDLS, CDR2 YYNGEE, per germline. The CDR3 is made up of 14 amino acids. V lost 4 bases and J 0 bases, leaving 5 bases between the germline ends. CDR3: CASSIVSGANVLTF. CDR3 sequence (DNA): TGTGCCAGCAGCATAGTCTCTGGGGCCAACGTCCTGACTTTC. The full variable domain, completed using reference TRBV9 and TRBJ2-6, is DSGVTQTPKHLITATGQRVTLRCSPRSGDLSVYWYQQSLDQGLQFLIQYYNGEERAKGNILERFSAQQFPDLHSELNLSSLELGDSALYFCASSIVSGANVLTFGAGSRLTVL.

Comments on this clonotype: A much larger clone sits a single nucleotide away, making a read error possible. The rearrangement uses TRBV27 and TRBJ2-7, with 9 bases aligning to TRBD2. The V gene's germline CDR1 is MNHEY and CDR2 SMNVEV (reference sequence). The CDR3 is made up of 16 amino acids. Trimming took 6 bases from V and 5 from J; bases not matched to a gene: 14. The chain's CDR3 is CASSPTVASGTDEQYF. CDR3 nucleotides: TGTGCCAGCAGCCCAACAGTGGCTAGCGGGACCGACGAGCAGTACTTC.

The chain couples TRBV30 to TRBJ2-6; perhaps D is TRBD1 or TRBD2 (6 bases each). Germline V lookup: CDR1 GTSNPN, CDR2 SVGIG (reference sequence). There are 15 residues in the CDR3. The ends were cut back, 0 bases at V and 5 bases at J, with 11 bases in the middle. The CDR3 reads CAWSVRGVWANVLTF. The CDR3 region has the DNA TGTGCCTGGAGTGTAAGGGGGGTGTGGGCCAACGTCCTGACTTTC.

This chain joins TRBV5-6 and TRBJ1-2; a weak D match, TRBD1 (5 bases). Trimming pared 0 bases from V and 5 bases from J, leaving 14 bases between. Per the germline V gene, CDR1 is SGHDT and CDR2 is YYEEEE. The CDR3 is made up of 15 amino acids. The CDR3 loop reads CASSLDPGYQYGYTF. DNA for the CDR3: TGTGCCAGCAGCTTGGACCCAGGGTACCAATATGGCTACACCTTC. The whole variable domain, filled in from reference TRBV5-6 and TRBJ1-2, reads DAGVTQSPTHLIKTRGQQVTLRCSPKSGHDTVSWYQQALGQGPQFIFQYYEEEERQRGNFPDRFSGHQFPNYSSELNVNALLLGDSALYLCASSLDPGYQYGYTFGSGTRLTVV.

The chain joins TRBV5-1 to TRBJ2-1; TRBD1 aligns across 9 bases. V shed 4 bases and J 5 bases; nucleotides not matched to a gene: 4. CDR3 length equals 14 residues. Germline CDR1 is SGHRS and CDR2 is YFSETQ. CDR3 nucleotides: TGCGCCAGCAGCCCAGGGGACAGGGACAATGAGCAGTTCTTC. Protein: CASSPGDRDNEQFF.

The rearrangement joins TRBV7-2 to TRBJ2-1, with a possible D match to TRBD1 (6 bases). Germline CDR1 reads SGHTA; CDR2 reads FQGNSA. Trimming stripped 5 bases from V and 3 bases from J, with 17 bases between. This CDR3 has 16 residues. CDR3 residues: CASSAPGHLSYNEQFF. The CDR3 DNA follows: TGTGCCAGCAGCGCACCGGGACACCTAAGCTACAATGAGCAGTTCTTC.

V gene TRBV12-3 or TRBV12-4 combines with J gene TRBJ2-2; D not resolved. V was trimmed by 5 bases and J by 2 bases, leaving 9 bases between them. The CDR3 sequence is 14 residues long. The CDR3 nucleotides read TGTGCCAGCAGTCCATGGGCAAACACCGGGGAGCTGTTTTTT. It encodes CASSPWANTGELFF.

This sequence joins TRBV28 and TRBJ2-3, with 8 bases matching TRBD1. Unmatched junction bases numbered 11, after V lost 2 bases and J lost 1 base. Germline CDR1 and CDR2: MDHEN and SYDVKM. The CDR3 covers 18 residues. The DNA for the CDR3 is TGTGCCAGCAGTTTAGGGCCGGGACAGGCGCTAGGCACAGATACGCAGTATTTT. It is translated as CASSLGPGQALGTDTQYF.

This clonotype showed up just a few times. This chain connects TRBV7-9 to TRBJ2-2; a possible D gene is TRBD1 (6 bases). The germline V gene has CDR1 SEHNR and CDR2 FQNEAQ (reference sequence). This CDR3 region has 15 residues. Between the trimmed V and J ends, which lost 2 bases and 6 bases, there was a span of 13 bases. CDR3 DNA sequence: TGTGCCAGCAGCTTACGTCGGCAGGGGTCCGGGGAGCTGTTTTTT. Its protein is CASSLRRQGSGELFF.

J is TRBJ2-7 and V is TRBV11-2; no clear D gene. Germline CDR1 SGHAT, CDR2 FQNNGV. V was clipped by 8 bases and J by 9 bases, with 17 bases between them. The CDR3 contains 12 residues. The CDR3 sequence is CASGSTTNWQYF. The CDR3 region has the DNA TGTGCCAGCGGTAGCACCACGAACTGGCAGTACTTC. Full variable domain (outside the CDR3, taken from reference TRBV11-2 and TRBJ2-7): EAGVAQSPRYKIIEKRQSVAFWCNPISGHATLYWYQQILGQGPKLLIQFQNNGVVDDSQLPKDRFSAERLKGVDSTLKIQPAKLEDSAVYLCASGSTTNWQYFGPGTRLTVT.

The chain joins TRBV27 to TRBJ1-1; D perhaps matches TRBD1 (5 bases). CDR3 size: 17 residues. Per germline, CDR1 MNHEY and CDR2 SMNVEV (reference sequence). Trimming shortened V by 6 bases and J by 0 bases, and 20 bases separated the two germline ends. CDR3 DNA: TGTGCCAGCAGCCCGCGGTCGGCAGGGTGGATGAACACTGAAGCTTTCTTT. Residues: CASSPRSAGWMNTEAFF.

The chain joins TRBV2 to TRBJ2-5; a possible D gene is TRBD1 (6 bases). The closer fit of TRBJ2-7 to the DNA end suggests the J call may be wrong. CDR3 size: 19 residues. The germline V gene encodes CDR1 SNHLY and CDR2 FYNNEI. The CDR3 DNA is TGTGCCAGCATCCCCCGTGCGTCAGGGGTTAAGGGTGGTCCCTACGAGCAGTACTTC. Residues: CASIPRASGVKGGPYEQYF.

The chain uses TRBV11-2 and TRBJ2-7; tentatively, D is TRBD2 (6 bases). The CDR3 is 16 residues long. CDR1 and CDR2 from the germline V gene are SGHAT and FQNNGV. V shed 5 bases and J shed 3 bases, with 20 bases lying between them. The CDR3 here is CASSRVGGPGNYEQYF. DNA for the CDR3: TGTGCCAGCAGCAGAGTCGGGGGACCGGGAAACTACGAGCAGTACTTC.

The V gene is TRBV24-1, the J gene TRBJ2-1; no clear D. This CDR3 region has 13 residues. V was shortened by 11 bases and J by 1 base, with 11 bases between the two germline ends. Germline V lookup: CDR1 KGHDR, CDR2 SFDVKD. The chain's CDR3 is CAISHGSYNEQFF. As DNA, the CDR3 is TGTGCCATCTCGCACGGGTCCTACAATGAGCAGTTCTTC.

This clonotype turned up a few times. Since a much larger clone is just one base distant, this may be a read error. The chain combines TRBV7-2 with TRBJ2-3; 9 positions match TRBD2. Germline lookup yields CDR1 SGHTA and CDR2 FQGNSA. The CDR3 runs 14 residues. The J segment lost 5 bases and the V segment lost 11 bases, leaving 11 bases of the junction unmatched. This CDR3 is CAGGISGGGDTQYF. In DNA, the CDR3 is TGTGCCGGCGGGATTAGCGGGGGAGGAGATACGCAGTATTTT.

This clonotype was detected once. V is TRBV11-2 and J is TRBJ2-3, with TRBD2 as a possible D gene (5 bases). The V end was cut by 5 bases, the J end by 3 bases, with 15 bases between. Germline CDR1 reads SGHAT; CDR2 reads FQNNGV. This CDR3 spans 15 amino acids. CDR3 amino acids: CASSRNRGGTDTQYF. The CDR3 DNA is TGTGCCAGCAGCAGGAATAGAGGCGGGACAGATACGCAGTATTTT.

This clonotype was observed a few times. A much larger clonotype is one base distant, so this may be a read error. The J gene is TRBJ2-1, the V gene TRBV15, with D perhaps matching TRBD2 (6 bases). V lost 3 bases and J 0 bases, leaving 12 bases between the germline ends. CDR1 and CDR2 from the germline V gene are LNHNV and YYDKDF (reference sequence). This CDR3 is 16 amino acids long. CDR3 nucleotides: TGTGCCACCAGCAGGGGAGGCTGGAGCTCCTACAATGAGCAGTTCTTC. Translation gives CATSRGGWSSYNEQFF.

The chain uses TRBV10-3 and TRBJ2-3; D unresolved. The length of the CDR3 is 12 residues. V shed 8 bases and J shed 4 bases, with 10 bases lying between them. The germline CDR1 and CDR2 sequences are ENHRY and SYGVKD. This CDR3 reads CAIGWTPDTQYF. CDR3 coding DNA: TGTGCCATCGGGTGGACCCCAGATACGCAGTATTTT.

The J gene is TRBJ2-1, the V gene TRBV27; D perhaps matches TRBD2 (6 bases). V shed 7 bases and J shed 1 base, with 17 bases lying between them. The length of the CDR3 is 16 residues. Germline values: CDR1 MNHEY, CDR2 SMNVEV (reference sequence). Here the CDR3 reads CASTGHGTPSYNEQFF. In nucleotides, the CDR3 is TGTGCCAGCACCGGCCACGGGACTCCATCCTACAATGAGCAGTTCTTC.

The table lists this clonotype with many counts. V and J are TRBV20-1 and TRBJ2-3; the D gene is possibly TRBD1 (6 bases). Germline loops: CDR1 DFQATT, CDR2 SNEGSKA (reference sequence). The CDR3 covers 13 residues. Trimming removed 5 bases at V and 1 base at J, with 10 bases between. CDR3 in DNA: TGCAGTGCTCCGACAGGAGGCACAGATACGCAGTATTTT. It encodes CSAPTGGTDTQYF.

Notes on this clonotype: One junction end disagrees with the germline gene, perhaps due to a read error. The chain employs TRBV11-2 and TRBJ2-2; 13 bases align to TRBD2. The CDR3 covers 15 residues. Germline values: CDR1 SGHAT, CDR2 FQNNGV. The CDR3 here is CVSSFRLAGGGELFF. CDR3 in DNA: TGTGTCAGCAGCTTTAGACTAGCGGGAGGCGGGGAGCTGTTTTTT.

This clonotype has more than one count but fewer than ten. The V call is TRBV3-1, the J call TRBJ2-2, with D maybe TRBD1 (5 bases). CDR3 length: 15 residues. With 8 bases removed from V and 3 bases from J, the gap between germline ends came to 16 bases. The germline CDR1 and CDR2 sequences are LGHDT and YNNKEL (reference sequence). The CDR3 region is CASRIQGKDTGELFF. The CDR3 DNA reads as TGTGCCAGCCGGATCCAGGGAAAGGACACCGGGGAGCTGTTTTTT.

CDR3 nucleotides: TGTGCCAGCAGTCAAGGCCTGAACTCTGGGGCCAACGTCCTGACTTTC. Its translation is CASSQGLNSGANVLTF. The chain combines TRBV27 with TRBJ2-6; no firm D call. V was pared by 5 bases and J by 0 bases, with 11 bases between. Germline V gene lookup returns CDR1 MNHEY and CDR2 SMNVEV (reference sequence). This CDR3 spans 16 amino acids.

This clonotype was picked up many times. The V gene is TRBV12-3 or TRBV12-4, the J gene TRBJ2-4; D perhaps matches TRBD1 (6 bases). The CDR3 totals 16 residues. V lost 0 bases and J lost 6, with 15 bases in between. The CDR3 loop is CASSLAGRGNSNIQYF. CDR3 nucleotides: TGTGCCAGCAGTTTAGCGGGCAGGGGCAACTCAAACATTCAGTACTTC.

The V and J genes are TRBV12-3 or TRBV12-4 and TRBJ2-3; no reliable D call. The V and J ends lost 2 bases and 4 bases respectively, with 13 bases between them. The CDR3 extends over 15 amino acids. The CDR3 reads CASSLITARADTQYF. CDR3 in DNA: TGTGCCAGCAGTTTAATTACGGCTCGCGCAGATACGCAGTATTTT.